This TCR beta chain emerged from a study of OX40 agonist ivuxolimab in advanced cancers. On the study more broadly: The patients' treatment was ivuxolimab, an agonistic anti-OX40 (CD134) antibody.

Data came from immunoSEQ multiplex PCR; TCRdb stores just in-frame clones and leaves some out. The table has about 96,000 clones, about four fifths seen once. A remark on this clone: Its antigen is as yet unknown.

Study-wide results and limits: Among the lowest peripheral clonal expansion occurred in 0.1-3.0 mg/kg partial responders. Dosing at 0.1 to 3.0 mg/kg was accompanied by clonal expansion of CD4+ and CD8+ blood T cells by week 6. Researchers report that CD8+ T cells had, on average, more expanded clones than CD4+.

The source is an adult with an advanced solid tumor such as melanoma, head and neck, liver or kidney cancer. Material: CD4+ or CD8+ T cells sorted from blood, obtained in a trial of the OX40 agonist ivuxolimab.

The CDR3, as DNA: TGTGCCAGCAGTATTTGGACAGGAGCGAACACTGAAGCTTTCTTT. As protein: CASSIWTGANTEAFF. The chain uses TRBV7-2 and TRBJ1-1; 7 nucleotides line up with TRBD1. The germline V gene has CDR1 SGHTA and CDR2 FQGNSA. The trim removed 6 bases at V and 1 base at J, leaving 8 bases unmatched. There are 15 residues in the CDR3.